The 21 T cell receptor beta chains given below trace back to one sample, sequenced in a study of blood T cell repertoires in COVID-19. Here immunoSEQ multiplex PCR was the method, and the copy in TCRdb shows in-frame clones only, minus some. This sample has 200,000 to 250,000 clones; about three quarters occur once, and the top ten carry around 7.3%. Input material: peripheral blood. The receptors shown here come from a woman in her 70s with acute or convalescent COVID-19.

This clone showed up just once. The J gene is TRBJ2-3, the V gene TRBV3-1 (or the pseudogene TRBV3-2); possibly TRBD2 for D (6 bases). Trimming left V 6 bases short and J 1 base short, with 8 bases between. Germline loops: CDR1 LGHDT, CDR2 YNNKEL (reference sequence). The CDR3 contains 13 residues. In nucleotides, the CDR3 is TGTGCCAGCAGGGCTAGCGGCACAGATACGCAGTATTTT. As protein: CASRASGTDTQYF.

The genes are TRBV2 and TRBJ1-2; maybe TRBD1 (5 bases). The V end lost 7 bases, the J end lost 1 base, and 16 bases lay between the germline ends. The germline CDR1 and CDR2 sequences are SNHLY and FYNNEI. This CDR3 comprises 15 residues. CDR3 loop: CASTPGGLDNYGYTF. CDR3 coding DNA: TGTGCCAGCACCCCTGGGGGGTTGGATAACTATGGCTACACCTTC.

V is TRBV18 and J is TRBJ1-3, with D maybe TRBD1 (5 bases). Trimming removed 5 bases at V and 0 bases at J, with 11 bases between. The CDR3 covers 15 residues. Germline V gives CDR1 KGHSH, CDR2 LQKENI. This CDR3 is CASSDQGLSGNTIYF. The DNA of the CDR3 is TGTGCCAGCTCAGATCAGGGACTCTCTGGAAACACCATATATTTT.

The chain uses TRBV18 and TRBJ2-1; the D is unclear. The CDR3 is 13 amino acids. Germline V gene data show CDR1 as KGHSH and CDR2 as LQKENI. The V gene lost 3 bases and the J gene lost 4 bases, with 7 bases spanning the gap. The CDR3 is CASSPESYNEQFF. CDR3 coding DNA: TGTGCCAGCTCACCCGAGTCGTACAATGAGCAGTTCTTC.

This clone was observed a single time. The CDR3 loop is CSVEDPRQATNEKLFF. CDR3 nucleotide sequence: TGCAGCGTTGAAGATCCCAGACAAGCAACTAATGAAAAACTGTTTTTT. This chain joins TRBV29-1 and TRBJ1-4, with no clear D. The CDR3 contains 16 residues. Germline loops: CDR1 SQVTM, CDR2 ANQGSEA. The V and J ends lost 0 bases and 0 bases respectively, with 11 bases between them.

The rearrangement uses TRBV10-3 and TRBJ2-7, with TRBD1 identical over 8 bases. V lost 3 bases, J lost 3 bases, and 16 bases stayed unmatched. Per the germline V gene, CDR1 is ENHRY and CDR2 is SYGVKD. This CDR3 is built from 18 residues. The CDR3 DNA follows: TGTGCCATCAGTGATGGAGAGACAGGGGCCCGGGGGCTCTACGAGCAGTACTTC. This translates into CAISDGETGARGLYEQYF.

V is TRBV10-3 and J is TRBJ1-1; D gene ambiguous. The CDR3 spans 15 residues. Trimming took off 3 bases at V and 1 base at J, with 12 bases between the two ends. In germline, CDR1 is ENHRY, CDR2 SYGVKD. The CDR3 DNA reads as TGTGCCATCAGTGAATTCGACACCCAGAACACTGAAGCTTTCTTT. This sequence encodes CAISEFDTQNTEAFF.

The chain carries TRBV27 and TRBJ1-5; D is undetermined. CDR1 is MNHEY and CDR2 is SMNVEV in the germline V gene (reference sequence). The CDR3 is made up of 17 amino acids. V shed 2 bases and J shed 2 bases, with 16 bases lying between them. The CDR3 sequence is CASSLKAGLEGNQPQHF. The CDR3 coding sequence is TGTGCCAGCAGTTTAAAGGCGGGTCTAGAGGGCAATCAGCCCCAGCATTTT.

This rearrangement joins TRBV9 to TRBJ1-3; D gene ambiguous. This CDR3 spans 16 amino acids. Looked up from germline, CDR1 is SGDLS and CDR2 is YYNGEE. Deletions cut 0 bases from V and 0 bases from J, with 10 bases between. The CDR3 region has the DNA TGTGCCAGCAGCGTAGCTTCGGCGGGCTCTGGAAACACCATATATTTT. Its protein is CASSVASAGSGNTIYF. The full variable domain, its missing parts supplied by reference TRBV9 and TRBJ1-3, is DSGVTQTPKHLITATGQRVTLRCSPRSGDLSVYWYQQSLDQGLQFLIQYYNGEERAKGNILERFSAQQFPDLHSELNLSSLELGDSALYFCASSVASAGSGNTIYFGEGSWLTVV.

This clone was detected only once. J is TRBJ2-7 and V is TRBV7-9; 9 bases fit TRBD2. Germline V gene sequence: CDR1 SEHNR, CDR2 FQNEAQ (reference sequence). J lost 0 bases, V lost 5 bases, and 5 bases had no gene match. CDR3 size: 15 residues. The CDR3 protein is CASSRSGGLSYEQYF. The DNA of the CDR3 is TGTGCCAGCAGCCGTAGCGGGGGACTCTCCTACGAGCAGTACTTC.

Note on this clone: Germline is not matched at one junction end, which may reflect a read error. This sequence joins TRBV3-1 (or the pseudogene TRBV3-2) and TRBJ2-5, with D possibly being TRBD2 (6 bases). Germline V gene lookup returns CDR1 LGHDT and CDR2 YNNKEL (reference sequence). This CDR3 has 15 amino acids. The CDR3 DNA sequence: TGTGCCAGCAGCCTCCGCCGACTAGGCCAAGGGACCCAGTACTTC. Its translation: CASSLRRLGQGTQYF.

The count of this clone is one. The chain combines TRBV5-6 with TRBJ1-2; possibly TRBD1 for D (6 bases). The CDR3 totals 11 residues. V was cut by 3 bases and J by 6 bases, with 6 bases left in between. Per the germline V gene, CDR1 is SGHDT and CDR2 is YYEEEE. The CDR3 is CASSYRDGYTF. The CDR3 nucleotides read TGTGCCAGCAGCTACAGGGATGGCTACACCTTC.

V is TRBV6-1 and J is TRBJ2-2; D not certain. V was trimmed by 0 bases and J by 7 bases, leaving 9 bases between them. CDR3 length: 14 amino acids. Per the germline V gene, CDR1 is MNHNS and CDR2 is SASEGT. The CDR3 here is CASSEAHSFGELFF. CDR3 sequence (DNA): TGTGCCAGCAGTGAAGCTCACAGCTTCGGGGAGCTGTTTTTT.

In this sample, this clone turned up a few times. The rearrangement links TRBV5-4 to TRBJ2-7; possible D gene TRBD1, 6 bases. V was cut by 0 bases and J by 6 bases, with 10 bases left in between. From germline, CDR1 is SGHNT and CDR2 YYREEE (reference sequence). This CDR3 is built from 13 residues. Written as DNA, the CDR3 is TGTGCCAGCAGCTTGGGGATAGGGGGCGAGCAGTACTTC. Translating gives CASSLGIGGEQYF.

This clone has just a few counts. Here the CDR3 DNA reads TGTGCCAGCAGTCTCCTTAGGGGGACTGAAGCTTTCTTT. This encodes CASSLLRGTEAFF. The rearrangement joins TRBV6-5 to TRBJ1-1; TRBD1 might be the D (6 bases). Between the trimmed V and J ends, which lost 5 bases and 5 bases, there was a span of 12 bases. Germline V gives CDR1 MNHEY, CDR2 SVGAGI. The length of the CDR3 is 13 residues.

This chain connects TRBV19 to TRBJ1-1; weak D call: TRBD1 (6 bases). Germline assignment: CDR1 LNHDA and CDR2 SQIVND (reference sequence). The V end lost 6 bases, the J end lost 4 bases, and 15 bases lay between the germline ends. This CDR3 is built from 14 residues. CDR3 in amino acids: CASSDTGPTTEAFF. Written as DNA, the CDR3 is TGTGCCAGTAGCGATACAGGGCCTACCACTGAAGCTTTCTTT.

The J gene is TRBJ2-2, the V gene TRBV4-3; 14 positions agree with TRBD2. Germline V CDR1 and CDR2: LGHNA, YSLEER. With V trimmed by 4 bases and J by 2 bases, 12 bases remained unmatched. CDR3 length: 20 amino acids. The CDR3 DNA sequence: TGCGCCAGCAGCCGGACACCGGGACTAGCGGGGGATATTAACACCGGGGAGCTGTTTTTT. This gives the protein CASSRTPGLAGDINTGELFF.

This chain links TRBV2 with TRBJ2-5, with D possibly being TRBD1 (6 bases). Trimming took off 8 bases at V and 3 bases at J, with 10 bases between the two ends. Germline CDR1 SNHLY, CDR2 FYNNEI. This CDR3 is 12 amino acids long. This CDR3 is CASGYREETQYF. DNA for the CDR3: TGTGCCAGCGGTTACAGGGAAGAGACCCAGTACTTC.

The chain carries TRBV9 and TRBJ1-2, with D possibly TRBD1 on 5 matching bases. The germline gives CDR1 SGDLS, CDR2 YYNGEE. V was clipped by 0 bases and J by 8 bases, with 11 bases between them. The CDR3 totals 13 residues. The CDR3 is CASSVGSRGGYTF. The DNA of the CDR3 is TGTGCCAGCAGCGTAGGGAGCCGGGGGGGCTACACCTTC.

V is TRBV6-5 and J is TRBJ1-5, with 9 bases lining up with TRBD1. This CDR3 is built from 15 residues. V was clipped by 8 bases and J by 9 bases; unmatched bases: 14. CDR1 MNHEY and CDR2 SVGAGI come from the germline V gene. This chain's CDR3 is CASRDRGGGDRPQHF. The CDR3 region has the DNA TGTGCCAGCCGAGACAGGGGGGGAGGTGATCGGCCCCAGCATTTT.

The CDR3 here is CASSSSRGSYEQYF. CDR3 nucleotides: TGCGCCAGCAGCTCCAGCCGGGGATCCTACGAGCAGTACTTC. The V gene is TRBV5-1, the J gene TRBJ2-7; a weak D match, TRBD2 (5 bases). V was shortened by 3 bases and J by 1 base, with 11 bases between the two germline ends. The CDR3 loop spans 14 amino acids. Germline V gene sequence: CDR1 SGHRS, CDR2 YFSETQ.